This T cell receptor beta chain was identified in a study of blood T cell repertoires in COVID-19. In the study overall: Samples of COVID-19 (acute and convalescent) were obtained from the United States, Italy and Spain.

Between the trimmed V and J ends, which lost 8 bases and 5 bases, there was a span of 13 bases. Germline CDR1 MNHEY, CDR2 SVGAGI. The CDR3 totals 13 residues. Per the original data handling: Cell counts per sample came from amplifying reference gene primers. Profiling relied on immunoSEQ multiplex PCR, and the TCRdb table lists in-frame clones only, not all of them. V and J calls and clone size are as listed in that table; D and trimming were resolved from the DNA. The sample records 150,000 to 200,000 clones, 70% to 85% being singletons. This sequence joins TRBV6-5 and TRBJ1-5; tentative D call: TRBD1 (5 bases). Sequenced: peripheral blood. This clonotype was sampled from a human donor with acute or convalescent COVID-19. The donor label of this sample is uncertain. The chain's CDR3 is CASSTEGDQPQHF. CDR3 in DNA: TGTGCCAGCTCGACAGAAGGTGATCAGCCCCAGCATTTT.